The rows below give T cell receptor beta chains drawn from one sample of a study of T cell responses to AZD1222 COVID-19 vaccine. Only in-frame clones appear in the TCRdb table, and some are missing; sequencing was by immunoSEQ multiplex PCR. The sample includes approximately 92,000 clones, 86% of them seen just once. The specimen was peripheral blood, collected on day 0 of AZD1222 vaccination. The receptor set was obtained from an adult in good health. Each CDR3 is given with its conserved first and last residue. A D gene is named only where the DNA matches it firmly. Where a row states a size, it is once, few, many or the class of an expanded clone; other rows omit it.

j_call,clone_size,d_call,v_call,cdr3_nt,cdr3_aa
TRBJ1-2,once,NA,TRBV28,TGTGCCAGCAGTTTTGGCCACCCCTATGGCTACACCTTC,CASSFGHPYGYTF
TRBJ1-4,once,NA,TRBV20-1,TGCAGTGCTAGTACGTTTATCGGTGCCCCCAATGAAAAACTGTTTTTT,CSASTFIGAPNEKLFF
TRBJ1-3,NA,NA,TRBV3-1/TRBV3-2,TGTGCCAGCAGCCAGGGAACCACGTCTGGAAACACCATATATTTT,CASSQGTTSGNTIYF
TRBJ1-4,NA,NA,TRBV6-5,TGTGCCAGCAAGCAACGTGCAACTAATGAAAAACTGTTTTTT,CASKQRATNEKLFF
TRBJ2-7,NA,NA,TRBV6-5,TGTGCCAGCAGCCCGGTGGGCGAGCAGTACTTC,CASSPVGEQYF
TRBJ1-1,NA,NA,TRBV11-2,TGTGCCAGCAGCTTAGCGGGGGGGAACAAAGCTTTCTTT,CASSLAGGNKAFF
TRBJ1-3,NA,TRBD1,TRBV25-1,TGTGCCAGCAGTGCGGACAGGGCTGCTGGAAACACCATATATTTT,CASSADRAAGNTIYF
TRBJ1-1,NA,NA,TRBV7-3,TGTGCCAGCAAGCTTAGGTCTAACACTGAAGCTTTCTTT,CASKLRSNTEAFF
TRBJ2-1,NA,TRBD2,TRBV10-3,TGTGCCATCAGTGAGGGGGGGGTAGGAGCGTTCTTC,CAISEGGVGAFF
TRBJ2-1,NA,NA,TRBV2,TGTGCCTCACCGGGCCTACGCTACAATGAGCAGTTCTTC,CASPGLRYNEQFF
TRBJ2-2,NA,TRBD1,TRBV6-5,TGTGCCAGCAGGCAGACAGGGGGCGGGGAGCTGTTTTTT,CASRQTGGGELFF
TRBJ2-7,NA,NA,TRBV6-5,TGTGCCAGCAGCATCAGGGAACTCGTCTACGAGCAGTACTTC,CASSIRELVYEQYF
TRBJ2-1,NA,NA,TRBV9,TGTGCCAGCAGCGTAGGGCTCAGCAACAATGAGCAGTTCTTC,CASSVGLSNNEQFF
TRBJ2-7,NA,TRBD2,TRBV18,TGTGCCAGCTCACCACGGGAGGGCTACGAGCAGTACTTC,CASSPREGYEQYF
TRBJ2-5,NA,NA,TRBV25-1,TGTGCCAGCACCAGGACTCCGGCAGAGACCCAGTACTTC,CASTRTPAETQYF
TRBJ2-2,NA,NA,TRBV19,TGTGCCAGTAGTTCCCTACAGAACACCGGGGAGCTGTTTTTT,CASSSLQNTGELFF
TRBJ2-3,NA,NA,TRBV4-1,TGCGCCAGCAGCCAGGGTCGGGGCACAGATACGCAGTATTTT,CASSQGRGTDTQYF
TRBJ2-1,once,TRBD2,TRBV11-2,TGTGCCAGCAGTTTCGGGGGGGCCTACAATGAGCAGTTCTTC,CASSFGGAYNEQFF
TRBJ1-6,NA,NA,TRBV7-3,TGTGCCAGCAGCTTAAACGCGGCAGGGTATAATTCACCCCTCCACTTT,CASSLNAAGYNSPLHF
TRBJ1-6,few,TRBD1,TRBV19,TGTGCCAGTAGTACGGGACAGGGGATTTCACCCCTCCACTTT,CASSTGQGISPLHF
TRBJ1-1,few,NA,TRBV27,TGTGCCAGCAGTTTATTCGCAGGGTGGAACACTGAAGCTTTCTTT,CASSLFAGWNTEAFF
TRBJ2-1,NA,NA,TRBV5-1,TGCGCCAGCAGCTTGGCGGGGGTATCCTACAATGAGCAGTTCTTC,CASSLAGVSYNEQFF
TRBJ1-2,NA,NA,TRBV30,TGTGCCTGGAGTGTCTTCCTTAACTATGGCTACACCTTC,CAWSVFLNYGYTF
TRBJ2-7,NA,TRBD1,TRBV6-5,TGTGCCAGCAGTTACAGACAGGGGACCTACGAGCAGTACTTC,CASSYRQGTYEQYF
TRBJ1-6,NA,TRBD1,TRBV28,TGTGCCAGCAGGGGGGGACAGGCTAATTCACCCCTCCACTTT,CASRGGQANSPLHF
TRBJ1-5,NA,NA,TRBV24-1,TGTGCCACCAGACCAAACAGGGATCCGCCTCAGCCCCAGCATTTT,CATRPNRDPPQPQHF
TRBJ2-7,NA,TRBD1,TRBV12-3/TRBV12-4,TGTGCCAGCAGGGGGGACAGCTACGAGCAGTACTTC,CASRGDSYEQYF
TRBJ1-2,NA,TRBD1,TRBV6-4,TGTGCCAGCAGTGATTTTGGCAGGGGGGAAGGCTACACCTTC,CASSDFGRGEGYTF
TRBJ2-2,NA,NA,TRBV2,TGTGCCAGCAAAGAAGGGGTTACCGGGGAGCTGTTTTTT,CASKEGVTGELFF
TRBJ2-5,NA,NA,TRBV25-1,TGTGCCAGCAGTGAATTTGCAGGGGTAGGAGAGACCCAGTACTTC,CASSEFAGVGETQYF
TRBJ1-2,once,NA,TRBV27,TGTGCCAGCAGCCGTCAAGTAACAGCTAACTATGGCTACACCTTC,CASSRQVTANYGYTF
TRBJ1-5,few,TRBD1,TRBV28,TGTGCCAGCAAACAGGGGTCTCAGCCCCAGCATTTT,CASKQGSQPQHF
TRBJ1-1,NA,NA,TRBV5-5,TGTGCCAGCAGCGGGCTAGTGCTGAACACTGAAGCTTTCTTT,CASSGLVLNTEAFF
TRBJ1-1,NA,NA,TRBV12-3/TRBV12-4,TGTGCCAGCAGTTTTAACAGAAACACTGAAGCTTTCTTT,CASSFNRNTEAFF
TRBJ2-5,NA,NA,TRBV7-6,TGTGCCAGCAGCTTAAACAGGGCAGCGCTTGAGACCCAGTACTTC,CASSLNRAALETQYF
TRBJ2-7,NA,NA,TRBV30,TGTGCCTGGAGTGTTAAGGGAGCCGACGAGCAGTACTTC,CAWSVKGADEQYF
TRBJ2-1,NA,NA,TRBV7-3,TGTGCCAGCAGCTTAAGCTCGGGGACCGAGCAGTTCTTC,CASSLSSGTEQFF
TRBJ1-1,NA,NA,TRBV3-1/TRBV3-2,TGTGCCAGCAGCTACCCGAAGGGGATGGACACTGAAGCTTTCTTT,CASSYPKGMDTEAFF
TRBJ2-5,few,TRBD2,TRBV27,TGTGCCAGCAGTTTCAGACTAGCGGGAGAAGGCCAGTACTTC,CASSFRLAGEGQYF
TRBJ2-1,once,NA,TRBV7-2,TGTGCCAGCAGCTTAGTAGGTATAGCTGAGCAGTTCTTC,CASSLVGIAEQFF
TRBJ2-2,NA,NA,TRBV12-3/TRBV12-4,TGTGCCAGCACCGGCAGAAACACCGGGGAGCTGTTTTTT,CASTGRNTGELFF
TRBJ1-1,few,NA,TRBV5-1,TGCGCCAGCAGCTTACAACAGCGGGGAGGTGAAGCTTTCTTT,CASSLQQRGGEAFF
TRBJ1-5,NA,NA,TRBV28,TGTGCCAGCAGTTTACGGCAGGTCGGTCAGCCCCAGCATTTT,CASSLRQVGQPQHF
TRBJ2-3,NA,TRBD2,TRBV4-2,TGTGCCAGCAGCCAGACAAGCGGGGGCCCCACAGATACGCAGTATTTT,CASSQTSGGPTDTQYF
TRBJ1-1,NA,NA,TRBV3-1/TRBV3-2,TGTGCCAGCAGCCAAGATGGGGGAAGGGTAGTAGCTTTCTTT,CASSQDGGRVVAFF
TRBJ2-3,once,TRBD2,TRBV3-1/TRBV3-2,TGTGCCAGCAGCCAAGATAAACTAGCGGGAAGGAGCACAGATACGCAGTATTTT,CASSQDKLAGRSTDTQYF
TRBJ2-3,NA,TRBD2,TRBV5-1,TGCGCCAGCGCGTCCGGGACTATCAGCACAGATACGCAGTATTTT,CASASGTISTDTQYF
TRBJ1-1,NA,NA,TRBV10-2,TGCGCCAGCAGTGCAGGGGACACTGAAGCTTTCTTT,CASSAGDTEAFF
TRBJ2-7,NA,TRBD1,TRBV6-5,TGTGCCAGCAGGAAAGACAGGGGGCGCGGACACGAGCAGTACTTC,CASRKDRGRGHEQYF
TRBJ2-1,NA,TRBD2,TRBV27,TGTGCCAGCAGTTTGGTCCGACTAGCGGGAGGGCCCTACAATGAGCAGTTCTTC,CASSLVRLAGGPYNEQFF
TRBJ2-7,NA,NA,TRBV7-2,TGTGCCAGCAGCTTAGGGTCCCAGGCAGCGGGCTACGAGCAGTACTTC,CASSLGSQAAGYEQYF
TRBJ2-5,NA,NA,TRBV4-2,TGTGCCAGCAGCCAAGACATTGAGGAGACCCAGTACTTC,CASSQDIEETQYF
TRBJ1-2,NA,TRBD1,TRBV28,TGTGCCAGCAGTTCCGGACAGGGGGGCTATGGCTACACCTTC,CASSSGQGGYGYTF
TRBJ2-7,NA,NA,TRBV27,TGTGCCAGCGGCAGCCCGGGCGGTAGGAGGGGGCGACACGAGCAGTACTTC,CASGSPGGRRGRHEQYF
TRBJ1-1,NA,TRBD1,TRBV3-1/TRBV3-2,TGTGCCAGCAGCCAAGGTTTTACCCAGGGGGCTACAGCTTTCTTT,CASSQGFTQGATAFF
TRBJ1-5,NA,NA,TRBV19,TGTGCCAGTAGAGGAAGACCGGCAGGGAGGGGCAATCAGCCCCAGCATTTT,CASRGRPAGRGNQPQHF
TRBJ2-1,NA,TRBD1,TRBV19,TGTGCCAGTAGTCTGAGACGGGGACAGGGCTATGAGCAGTTCTTC,CASSLRRGQGYEQFF
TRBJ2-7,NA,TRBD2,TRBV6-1,TGTGCCAGCAGTGATAGTATCGGCGGCGGGAGCTCCTACGAGCAGTACTTC,CASSDSIGGGSSYEQYF
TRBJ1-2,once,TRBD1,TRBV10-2,TGCGCCAGCAGTGACCACGGACAGGGAGGCTATGGCTACACCTTC,CASSDHGQGGYGYTF
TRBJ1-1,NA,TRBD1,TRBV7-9,TGTGCCAGCAGCCCTCGAGGACAGGGGGGATATGAAGCTTTCTTT,CASSPRGQGGYEAFF